This T cell receptor (beta chain) is drawn from a study of metastatic and nonmetastatic thyroid tumors. Study-wide context: From malignant and benign thyroid patients, repertoires in blood and in tumor or nodule tissue were compared. Study results and limitations: Within blood and tumor, benign nodules reportedly had significantly lower TCR beta diversity than malignant thyroid tumors did.

Ahead of thyroid surgery, no patient had received treatment of any kind. This clone was seen at least ten times. Its specificity is unknown. As originally analysed: Construction of a distant-metastasis classifier for papillary thyroid cancer relied on CDR3 differences across clinicopathological groups. TCRdb re-called the PCR reads via MiXCR. TCRdb, rather than the study authors, made the V and J calls. The table records around 25,000 clones, about 15% of them present only once. Trimming removed 0 bases at V and 5 bases at J, with 7 bases between. Germline V CDR1 and CDR2: MNHEY, SMNVEV (reference sequence). The CDR3 spans 13 residues.

The source of this sequence is a female donor with papillary thyroid cancer or a benign thyroid nodule (not recorded which). Some clones in this sample may be carry-over from other donors' samples. The sample comprised blood. The rearrangement joins TRBV27 to TRBJ1-1; D remains ambiguous. The CDR3 loop reads CASSLSGRTEAFF. CDR3 nucleotide sequence: TGTGCCAGCAGTTTATCGGGGAGAACTGAAGCTTTCTTT.